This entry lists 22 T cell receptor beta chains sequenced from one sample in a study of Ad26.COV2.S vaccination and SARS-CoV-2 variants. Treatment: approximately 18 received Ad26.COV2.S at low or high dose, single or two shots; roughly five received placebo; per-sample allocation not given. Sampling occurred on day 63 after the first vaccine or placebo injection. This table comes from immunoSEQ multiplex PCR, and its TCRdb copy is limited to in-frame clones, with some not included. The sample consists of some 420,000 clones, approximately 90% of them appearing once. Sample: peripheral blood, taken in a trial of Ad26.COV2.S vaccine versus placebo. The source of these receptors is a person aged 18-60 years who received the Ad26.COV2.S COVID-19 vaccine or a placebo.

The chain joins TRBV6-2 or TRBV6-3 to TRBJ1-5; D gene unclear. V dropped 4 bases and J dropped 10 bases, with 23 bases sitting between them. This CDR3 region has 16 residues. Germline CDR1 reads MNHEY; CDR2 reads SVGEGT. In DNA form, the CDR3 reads TGTGCCAGCAGTTTACAGAGGCGGGGTCCAGGAAGACCCCAGCATTTT. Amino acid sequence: CASSLQRRGPGRPQHF.

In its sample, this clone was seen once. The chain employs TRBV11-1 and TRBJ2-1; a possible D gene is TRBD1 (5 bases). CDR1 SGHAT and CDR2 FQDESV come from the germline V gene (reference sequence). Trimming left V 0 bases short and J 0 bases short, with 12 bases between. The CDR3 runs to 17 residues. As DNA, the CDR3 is TGTGCCAGCAGCTTAGCCAGAACAGGTAGCTCCTACAATGAGCAGTTCTTC. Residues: CASSLARTGSSYNEQFF.

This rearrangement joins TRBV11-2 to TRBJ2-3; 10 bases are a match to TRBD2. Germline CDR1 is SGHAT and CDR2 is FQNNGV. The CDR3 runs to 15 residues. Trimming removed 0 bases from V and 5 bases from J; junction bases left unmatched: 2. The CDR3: CASSLDPSGGDTQYF. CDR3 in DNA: TGTGCCAGCAGCTTAGATCCTAGCGGGGGAGATACGCAGTATTTT.

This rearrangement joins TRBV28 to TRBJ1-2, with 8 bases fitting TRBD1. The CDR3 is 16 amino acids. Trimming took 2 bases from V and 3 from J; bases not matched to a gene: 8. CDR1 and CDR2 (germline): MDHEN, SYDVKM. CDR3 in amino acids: CASSLLDGTGYYGYTF. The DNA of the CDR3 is TGTGCCAGCAGTTTACTTGATGGGACAGGATACTATGGCTACACCTTC.

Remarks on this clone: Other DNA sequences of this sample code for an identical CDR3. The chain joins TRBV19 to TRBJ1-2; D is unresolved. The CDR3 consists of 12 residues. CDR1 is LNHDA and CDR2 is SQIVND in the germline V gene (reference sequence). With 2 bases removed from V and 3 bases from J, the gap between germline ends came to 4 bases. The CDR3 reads CASSITDYGYTF. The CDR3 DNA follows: TGTGCCAGTAGTATAACGGACTATGGCTACACCTTC.

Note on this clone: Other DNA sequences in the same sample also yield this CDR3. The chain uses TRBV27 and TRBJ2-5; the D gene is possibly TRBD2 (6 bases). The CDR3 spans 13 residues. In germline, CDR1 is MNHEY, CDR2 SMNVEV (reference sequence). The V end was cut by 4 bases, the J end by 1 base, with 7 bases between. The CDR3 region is CASSWGGQETQYF. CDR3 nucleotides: TGTGCCAGCAGTTGGGGAGGCCAAGAGACCCAGTACTTC.

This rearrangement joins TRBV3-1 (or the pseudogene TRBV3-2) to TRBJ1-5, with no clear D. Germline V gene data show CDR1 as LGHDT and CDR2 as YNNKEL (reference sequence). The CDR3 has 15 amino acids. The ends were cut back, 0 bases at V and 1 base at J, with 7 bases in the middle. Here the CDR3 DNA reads TGTGCCAGCAGCCAAGATGTTGGCAGCAATCAGCCCCAGCATTTT. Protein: CASSQDVGSNQPQHF.

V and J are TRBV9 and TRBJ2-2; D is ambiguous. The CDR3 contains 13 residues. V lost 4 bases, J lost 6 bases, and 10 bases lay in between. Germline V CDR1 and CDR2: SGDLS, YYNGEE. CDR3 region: CASSPGWAGELFF. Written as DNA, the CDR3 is TGTGCCAGCAGCCCCGGGTGGGCCGGGGAGCTGTTTTTT.

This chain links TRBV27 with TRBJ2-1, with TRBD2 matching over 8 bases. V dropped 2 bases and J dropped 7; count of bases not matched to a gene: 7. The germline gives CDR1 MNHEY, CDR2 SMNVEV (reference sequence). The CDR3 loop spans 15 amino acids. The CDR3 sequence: CASSLIRGGQNEQFF. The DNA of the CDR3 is TGTGCCAGCAGTTTAATCCGGGGGGGCCAGAATGAGCAGTTCTTC.

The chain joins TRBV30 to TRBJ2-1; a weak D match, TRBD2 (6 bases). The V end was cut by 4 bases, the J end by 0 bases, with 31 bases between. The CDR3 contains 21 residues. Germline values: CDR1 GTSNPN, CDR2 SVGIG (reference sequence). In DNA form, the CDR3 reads TGTGCCTGGAAGGTCTCAGCGGGCCTCCCCCTACCCGAGAGCTCCTACAATGAGCAGTTCTTC. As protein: CAWKVSAGLPLPESSYNEQFF. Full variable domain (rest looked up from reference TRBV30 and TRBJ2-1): SQTIHQWPATLVQPVGSPLSLECTVEGTSNPNLYWYRQAAGRGLQLLFYSVGIGQISSEVPQNLSASRPQDRQFILSSKKLLLSDSGFYLCAWKVSAGLPLPESSYNEQFFGPGTRLTVL.

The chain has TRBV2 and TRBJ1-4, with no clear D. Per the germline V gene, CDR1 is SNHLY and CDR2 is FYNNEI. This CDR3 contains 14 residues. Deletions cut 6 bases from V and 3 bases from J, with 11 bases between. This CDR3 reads CASSADRANEKLFF. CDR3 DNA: TGTGCCAGCAGCGCCGACCGTGCTAATGAAAAACTGTTTTTT. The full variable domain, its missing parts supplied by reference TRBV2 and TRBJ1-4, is EPEVTQTPSHQVTQMGQEVILRCVPISNHLYFYWYRQILGQKVEFLVSFYNNEISEKSEIFDDQFSVERPDGSNFTLKIRSTKLEDSAMYFCASSADRANEKLFFGSGTQLSVL.

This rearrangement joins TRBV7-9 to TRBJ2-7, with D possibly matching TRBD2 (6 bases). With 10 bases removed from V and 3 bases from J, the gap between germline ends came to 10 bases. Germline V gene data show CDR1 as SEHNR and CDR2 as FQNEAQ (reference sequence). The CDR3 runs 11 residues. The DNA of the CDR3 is TGTGCCACATCCGGGGGCTACGAGCAGTACTTC. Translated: CATSGGYEQYF.

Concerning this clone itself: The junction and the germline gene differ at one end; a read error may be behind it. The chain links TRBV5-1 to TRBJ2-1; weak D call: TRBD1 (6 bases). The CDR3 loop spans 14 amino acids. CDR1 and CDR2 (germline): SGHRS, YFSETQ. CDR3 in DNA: TGCGCCAGCAGATTGGACAGTAACTACAATGAGCAGTTCTTC. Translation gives CASRLDSNYNEQFF.

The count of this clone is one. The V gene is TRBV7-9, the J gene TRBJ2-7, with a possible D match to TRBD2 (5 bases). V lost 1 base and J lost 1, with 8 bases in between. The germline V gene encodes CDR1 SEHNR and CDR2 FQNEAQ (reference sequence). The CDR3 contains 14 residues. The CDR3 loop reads CASSLVPGSYEQYF. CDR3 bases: TGTGCCAGCAGCTTAGTTCCGGGGTCCTACGAGCAGTACTTC.

CDR3 sequence: CASSPTTGEAGANVLTF. In DNA form, the CDR3 reads TGTGCCAGTAGCCCTACCACAGGGGAGGCTGGGGCCAACGTCCTGACTTTC. The chain recombines TRBV19 with TRBJ2-6; D perhaps matches TRBD1 (7 bases). This CDR3 has 17 residues. Looked up from germline, CDR1 is LNHDA and CDR2 is SQIVND (reference sequence). Trimming stripped 6 bases from V and 2 bases from J, with 17 bases between.

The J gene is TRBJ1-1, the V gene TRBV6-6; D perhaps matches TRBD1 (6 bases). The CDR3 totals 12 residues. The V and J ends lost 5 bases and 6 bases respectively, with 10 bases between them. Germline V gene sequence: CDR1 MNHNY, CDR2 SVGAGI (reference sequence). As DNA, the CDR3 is TGTGCCAGCAGTAACAGGGACGCTGAAGCTTTCTTT. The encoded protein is CASSNRDAEAFF.

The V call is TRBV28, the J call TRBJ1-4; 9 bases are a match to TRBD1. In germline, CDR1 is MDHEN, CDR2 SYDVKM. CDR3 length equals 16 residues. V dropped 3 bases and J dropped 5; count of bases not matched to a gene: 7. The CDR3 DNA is TGTGCCAGCAGTTTCTTTTCCGGGACAGGGAATGAAAAACTGTTTTTT. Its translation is CASSFFSGTGNEKLFF.

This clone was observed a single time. CDR3 region: CASSSLGYRESEQFF. The CDR3 nucleotides are TGTGCCAGCAGCTCCCTTGGGTATAGGGAAAGTGAGCAGTTCTTC. The chain carries TRBV11-2 and TRBJ2-1; D gene unclear. CDR1 SGHAT and CDR2 FQNNGV come from the germline V gene. The CDR3 has 15 residues. Trimming cost V 4 bases and J 9 bases, with 19 bases left between them.

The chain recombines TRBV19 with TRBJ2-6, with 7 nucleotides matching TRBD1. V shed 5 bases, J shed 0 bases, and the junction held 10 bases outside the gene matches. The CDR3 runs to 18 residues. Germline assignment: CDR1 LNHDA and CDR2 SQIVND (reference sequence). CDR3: CASSLLQGTPSGANVLTF. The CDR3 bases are TGTGCCAGTAGTCTACTACAGGGGACCCCCTCTGGGGCCAACGTCCTGACTTTC.

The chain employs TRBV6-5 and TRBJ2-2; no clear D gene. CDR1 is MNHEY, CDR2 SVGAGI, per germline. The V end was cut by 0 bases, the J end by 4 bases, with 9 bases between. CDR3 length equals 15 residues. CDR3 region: CASSYSSDRTGELFF. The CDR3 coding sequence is TGTGCCAGCAGTTACTCGTCGGATCGCACCGGGGAGCTGTTTTTT.

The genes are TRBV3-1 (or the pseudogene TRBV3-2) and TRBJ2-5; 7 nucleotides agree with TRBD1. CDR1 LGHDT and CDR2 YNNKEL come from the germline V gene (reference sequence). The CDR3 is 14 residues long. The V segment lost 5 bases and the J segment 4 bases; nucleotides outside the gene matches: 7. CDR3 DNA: TGTGCCAGCAGCTCTACAGGGGTTTTAGAGACCCAGTACTTC. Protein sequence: CASSSTGVLETQYF.

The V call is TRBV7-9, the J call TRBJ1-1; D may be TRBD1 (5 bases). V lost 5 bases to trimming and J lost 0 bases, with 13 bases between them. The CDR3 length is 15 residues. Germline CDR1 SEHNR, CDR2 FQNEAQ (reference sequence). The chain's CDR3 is CASSHPGQMNTEAFF. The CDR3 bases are TGTGCCAGCAGCCATCCAGGGCAGATGAACACTGAAGCTTTCTTT. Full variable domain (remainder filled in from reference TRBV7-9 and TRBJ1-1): DTGVSQNPRHKITKRGQNVTFRCDPISEHNRLYWYRQTLGQGPEFLTYFQNEAQLEKSRLLSDRFSAERPKGSFSTLEIQRTEQGDSAMYLCASSHPGQMNTEAFFGQGTRLTVV.